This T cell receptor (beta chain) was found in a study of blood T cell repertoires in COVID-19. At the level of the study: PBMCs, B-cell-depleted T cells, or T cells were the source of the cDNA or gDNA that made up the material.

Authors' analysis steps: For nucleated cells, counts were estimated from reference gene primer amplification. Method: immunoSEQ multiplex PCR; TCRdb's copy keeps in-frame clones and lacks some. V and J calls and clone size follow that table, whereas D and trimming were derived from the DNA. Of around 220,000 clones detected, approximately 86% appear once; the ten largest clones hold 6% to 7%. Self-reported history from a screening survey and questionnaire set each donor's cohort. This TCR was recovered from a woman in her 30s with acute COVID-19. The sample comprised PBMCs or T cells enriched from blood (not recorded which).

The CDR3 sequence: CASSLGGLDTGELFF. The CDR3, as DNA: TGTGCCAGCAGCTTAGGGGGCTTAGACACCGGGGAGCTGTTTTTT. The V gene is TRBV7-9, the J gene TRBJ2-2, with D possibly TRBD1 on 5 matching bases. There are 15 residues in the CDR3. Trimming took 1 base from V and 3 from J, leaving 9 bases between them. Germline V gives CDR1 SEHNR, CDR2 FQNEAQ (reference sequence). Looking up the rest from reference TRBV7-9 and TRBJ2-2 gives the full variable domain: DTGVSQNPRHKITKRGQNVTFRCDPISEHNRLYWYRQTLGQGPEFLTYFQNEAQLEKSRLLSDRFSAERPKGSFSTLEIQRTEQGDSAMYLCASSLGGLDTGELFFGEGSRLTVL.